Reported below is one TCR beta chain. This sample was included in a study of neurological immune-mediated disorders. Over 200 million TCR-beta sequences from 15-18 subjects were obtained in each sequencing run. One entry per CDR3 protein results from TCRdb running MiXCR on the 5' RACE reads. This sample has around 38,000 distinct CDR3 sequences, with about 14% found just once. Trimming removed 3 bases at V and 8 bases at J, with 14 bases between. Germline loops: CDR1 DFQATT, CDR2 SNEGSKA (reference sequence). The CDR3 length is 14 residues. This chain joins TRBV20-1 and TRBJ1-6, with a possible D match to TRBD1 (5 bases). Specimen: CD4+ T cells from blood. The TCR comes from a woman aged 55-75 years with HTLV-1-associated myelopathy (HAM/TSP). The CDR3 is CSASSGFLDSPLHF. The CDR3 DNA is TGCAGTGCTAGTTCAGGGTTCCTTGATTCACCCCTCCACTTT.